This T cell receptor beta chain was captured in a study of blood T cell repertoires in COVID-19. Across the whole study: COVID-19 samples collected from the United States, Italy and Spain covered acute and convalescent phases. T cells, B-cell-depleted T cells, or PBMCs supplied cDNA or gDNA.

The junction had 0 bases not matched to a gene; V was cut back by 0 bases and J by 3 bases. This CDR3 region has 15 residues. CDR1 LNHDA and CDR2 SQIVND come from the germline V gene (reference sequence). How the authors handled the data: How many nucleated cells were present was estimated from reference gene primer amplification. The method was immunoSEQ multiplex PCR; TCRdb's version includes in-frame clones alone and lacks a portion of them. That table is the source of V, J and clone size, and D and trimming were worked out from the DNA. The table has approximately 260,000 clones, 80% to 90% seen once.

The receptor was isolated from a woman between 65 and 79 years old with acute or convalescent COVID-19. Sequences were obtained from peripheral blood. The genes are TRBV19 and TRBJ2-1, with 9 bases identical to TRBD1. This chain's CDR3 is CASSIEGQGYNEQFF. Here the CDR3 DNA reads TGTGCCAGTAGTATAGAGGGACAGGGCTACAATGAGCAGTTCTTC.